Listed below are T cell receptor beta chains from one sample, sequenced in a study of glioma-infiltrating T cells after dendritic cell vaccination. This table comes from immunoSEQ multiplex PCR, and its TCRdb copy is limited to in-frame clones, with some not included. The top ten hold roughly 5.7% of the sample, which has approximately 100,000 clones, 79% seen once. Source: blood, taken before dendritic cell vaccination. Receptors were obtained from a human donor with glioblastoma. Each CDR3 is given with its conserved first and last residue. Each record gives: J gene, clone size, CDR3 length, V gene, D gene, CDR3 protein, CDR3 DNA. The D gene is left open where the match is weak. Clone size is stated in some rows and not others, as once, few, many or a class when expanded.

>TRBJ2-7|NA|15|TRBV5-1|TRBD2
CASSSERGWGHEQYF
TGCGCCAGCAGCTCAGAGCGGGGGTGGGGCCACGAGCAGTACTTC
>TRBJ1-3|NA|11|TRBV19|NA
CASSGVGTIYF
TGTGCCAGTAGCGGGGTTGGGACCATATATTTT
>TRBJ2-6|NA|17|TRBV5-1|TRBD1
CASSTGQGGSGANVLTF
TGCGCCAGCAGCACCGGACAGGGAGGTTCTGGGGCCAACGTCCTGACTTTC
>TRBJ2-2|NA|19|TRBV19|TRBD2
CASSIRRLAGGTFPGELFF
TGTGCCAGTAGTATTAGGAGACTAGCGGGGGGAACCTTTCCCGGGGAGCTGTTTTTT
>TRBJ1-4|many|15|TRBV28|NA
CASTPAGRGSEKLFF
TGTGCCAGCACCCCAGCGGGAAGGGGGAGTGAAAAACTGTTTTTT
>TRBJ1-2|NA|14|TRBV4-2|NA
CASSQGEGGGGYTF
TGTGCCAGCAGCCAAGGGGAGGGGGGCGGCGGCTACACCTTC
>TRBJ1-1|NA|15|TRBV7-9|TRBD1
CASSPPGQLWTEAFF
TGTGCCAGCAGCCCCCCGGGACAGCTGTGGACTGAAGCTTTCTTT
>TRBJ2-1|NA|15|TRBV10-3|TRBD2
CAIKKTSGEENEQFF
TGTGCCATCAAGAAGACTAGCGGAGAGGAAAATGAGCAGTTCTTC
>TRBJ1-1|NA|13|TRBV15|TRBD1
CATSQDRDTEAFF
TGTGCCACCAGTCAGGACAGGGACACTGAAGCTTTCTTT
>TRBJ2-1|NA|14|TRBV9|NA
CASSVGPIYNEQFF
TGTGCCAGCAGCGTAGGTCCCATTTACAATGAGCAGTTCTTC
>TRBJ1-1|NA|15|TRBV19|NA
CASSIGTVSGRRAFF
TGTGCCAGTAGTATAGGGACAGTGTCCGGGCGGCGGGCTTTCTTT
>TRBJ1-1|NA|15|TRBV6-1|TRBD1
CASSGTGEVKTEAFF
TGTGCCAGCAGCGGTACAGGGGAAGTGAAAACTGAAGCTTTCTTT
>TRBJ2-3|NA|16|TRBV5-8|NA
CASSLGTVISTDTQYF
TGTGCCAGCAGCTTGGGGACAGTTATTAGCACAGATACGCAGTATTTT
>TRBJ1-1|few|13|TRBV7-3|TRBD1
CASSQQRDSEAFF
TGTGCCAGCAGCCAGCAAAGGGACAGTGAAGCTTTCTTT
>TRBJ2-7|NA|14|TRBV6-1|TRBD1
CASSVDRATYEQYF
TGTGCCAGCAGTGTCGACAGGGCAACCTACGAGCAGTACTTC
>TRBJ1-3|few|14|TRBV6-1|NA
CASSEGSSGNTIYF
TGTGCCAGCAGTGAGGGCAGCTCTGGAAACACCATATATTTT
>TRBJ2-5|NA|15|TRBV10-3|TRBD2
CAISEKRGHQETQYF
TGTGCCATCAGTGAAAAGCGGGGGCACCAAGAGACCCAGTACTTC
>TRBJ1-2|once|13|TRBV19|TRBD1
CASKTGGFDGYTF
TGTGCCAGTAAAACAGGGGGCTTCGATGGCTACACCTTC
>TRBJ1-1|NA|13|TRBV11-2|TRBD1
CASSLGTGSEAFF
TGTGCCAGCAGCCTCGGGACAGGGAGTGAAGCTTTCTTT
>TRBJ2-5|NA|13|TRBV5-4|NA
CASSSTIQETQYF
TGTGCCAGCAGCTCGACAATTCAAGAGACCCAGTACTTC
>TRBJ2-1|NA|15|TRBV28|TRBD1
CASSWSRQGSNEQFF
TGTGCCAGCAGTTGGAGTCGACAGGGTAGCAATGAGCAGTTCTTC
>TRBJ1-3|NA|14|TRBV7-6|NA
CASSLGHSGNTIYF
TGTGCCAGCAGCTTAGGCCATTCGGGGAACACCATATATTTT
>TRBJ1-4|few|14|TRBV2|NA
CASNIQGTNEKLFF
TGTGCCAGCAATATACAGGGAACTAATGAAAAACTGTTTTTT
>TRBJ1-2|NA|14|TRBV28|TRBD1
CASSLEGAPNGYTF
TGTGCCAGCAGTTTGGAGGGGGCGCCGAATGGCTACACCTTC
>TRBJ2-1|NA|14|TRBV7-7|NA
CASSLGRGRNEQFF
TGTGCTAGCAGCTTAGGTAGAGGGAGGAATGAGCAGTTCTTC
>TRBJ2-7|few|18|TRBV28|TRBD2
CASSFPTSGRLVSYEQYF
TGTGCCAGCAGTTTCCCAACTAGCGGGAGATTAGTCTCCTACGAGCAGTACTTC
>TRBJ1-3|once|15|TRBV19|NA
CATRDWGDITNTIYF
TGTGCCACCAGAGACTGGGGCGACATAACAAACACCATATATTTT
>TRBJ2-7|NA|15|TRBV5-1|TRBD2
CASSLGSGITNEQYF
TGCGCCAGCAGCTTGGGTAGCGGGATTACAAACGAGCAGTACTTC
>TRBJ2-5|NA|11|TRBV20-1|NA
CSANQILGQYF
TGCAGTGCTAACCAGATACTAGGGCAGTACTTC
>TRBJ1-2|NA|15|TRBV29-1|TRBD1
CSVEGDRDGNYGYTF
TGCAGCGTTGAAGGTGACAGGGACGGGAACTATGGCTACACCTTC
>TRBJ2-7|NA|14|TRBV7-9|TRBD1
CASSPTGGSDEQYF
TGTGCCAGCAGCCCTACAGGGGGCAGCGACGAGCAGTACTTC
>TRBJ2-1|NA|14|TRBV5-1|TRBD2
CASSYSGGGNEQFF
TGCGCCAGCAGCTATAGCGGGGGCGGAAATGAGCAGTTCTTC
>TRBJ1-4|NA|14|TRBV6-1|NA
CASTLFGPSEKLFF
TGTGCCAGCACCCTTTTCGGTCCTTCTGAAAAACTGTTTTTT
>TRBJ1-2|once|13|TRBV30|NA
CAWSRAFNYGYTF
TGTGCCTGGAGCCGAGCCTTTAACTATGGCTACACCTTC
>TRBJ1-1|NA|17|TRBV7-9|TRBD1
CASSLAPGGGHHTEAFF
TGTGCCAGCAGCTTAGCCCCGGGAGGGGGCCATCACACTGAAGCTTTCTTT
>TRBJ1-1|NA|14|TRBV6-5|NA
CASSYGAWGTEAFF
TGTGCCAGCAGTTATGGGGCGTGGGGCACTGAAGCTTTCTTT
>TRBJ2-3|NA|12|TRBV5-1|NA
CASSRGGDTQYF
TGCGCCAGCAGTAGGGGAGGAGATACGCAGTATTTT
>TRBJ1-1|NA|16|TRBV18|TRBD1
CASSPGQGAIWTEAFF
TGTGCCAGCTCACCTGGACAGGGGGCGATATGGACTGAAGCTTTCTTT
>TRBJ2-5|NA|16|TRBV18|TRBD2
CASSPGLAGGQETQYF
TGTGCCAGCTCACCTGGACTAGCGGGAGGCCAAGAGACCCAGTACTTC
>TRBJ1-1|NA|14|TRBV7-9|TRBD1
CASSGGQGPTEAFF
TGTGCCAGCAGCGGGGGACAGGGCCCCACTGAAGCTTTCTTT
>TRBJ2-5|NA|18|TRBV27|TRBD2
CASSTTLLAGGLGETQYF
TGTGCCAGCAGTACTACACTCCTGGCGGGAGGCCTGGGGGAGACCCAGTACTTC
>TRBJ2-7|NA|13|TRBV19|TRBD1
CASRKQGADEQYF
TGTGCCAGTAGGAAACAGGGGGCGGACGAGCAGTACTTC
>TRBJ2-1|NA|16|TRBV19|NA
CASSIEGGLTYNEQFF
TGTGCCAGTAGTATAGAAGGAGGACTTACCTACAATGAGCAGTTCTTC
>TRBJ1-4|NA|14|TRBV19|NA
CASNHRETNEKLFF
TGTGCCAGTAATCACAGGGAAACTAATGAAAAACTGTTTTTT
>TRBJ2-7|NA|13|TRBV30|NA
CAWRRGYSYEQYF
TGTGCCTGGAGAAGGGGTTACTCCTACGAGCAGTACTTC
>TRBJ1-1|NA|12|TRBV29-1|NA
CSAAHGSTEAFF
TGCAGCGCCGCCCATGGCAGCACTGAAGCTTTCTTT
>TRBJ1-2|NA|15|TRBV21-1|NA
CASSTKIQGIYGYTF
TGTGCCAGCAGCACCAAGATACAGGGAATCTATGGCTACACCTTC
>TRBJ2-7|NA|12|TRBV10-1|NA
CASSYGGAEQYF
TGCGCCAGCAGTTACGGGGGTGCCGAGCAGTACTTC